Listed here is a single T cell receptor beta chain. The target of this receptor is not known. No much larger clone is present one base from it, and per-base qualities are unavailable. The data were taken from a study of blood T cell repertoires in COVID-19 (dated by TCRdb to about 2020). The study in broad terms: The collaborator samples originated in the United States, Italy and Spain and spanned the acute and convalescent phases of COVID-19. The material from the prospective study consisted of cDNA or gDNA derived from T cells, B-cell-depleted T cells, or PBMCs. Deeply sampled blood TCRbeta repertoires from subjects exposed to, actively infected with, or recovered from COVID-19 were included in the dataset. The repertoires were released in a freely available public database meant as a resource for research on the immune response to SARS-CoV-2. Samples were obtained from the ongoing ImmuneRACE study (first 160 participants) and from approximately 1,200 subjects provided by 6 global collaborators. A de-identified subject ID, COVID-19 status, age in years and sex were almost always included in the sample metadata. HLA class I and class II types, where available, came from metadata supplied by the sample provider rather than from assay-based typing.

Per the germline V gene, SGHDN is the CDR1 and FVKESK is the CDR2. After removal of 4 bases from V and 6 bases from J, the junction retains 11 bases not matched to a gene. Inclusive of the bounding cysteine and phenylalanine, the CDR3 is 15 residues long. Only CDR3 DNA remains: 45 bases, in frame from the first base. What the study reported, not specific to this receptor: The amount of clinical and demographic metadata varied by source and participant and was provided uncurated.

Whole blood was collected in K2EDTA tubes by collaborating institutions according to the institutions' own protocols. For TCRbeta analysis, collaborator samples were shipped as frozen whole blood, as isolated PBMCs, or as DNA extracted from either sample type. The immunoSEQ Assay, a bias-controlled multiplex PCR, was used to amplify TCRbeta CDR3 regions from genomic DNA. Regarding the original processing steps: Within the assay, amplification of reference gene primers was used to estimate how many nucleated cells each sample contained. To quantify the absolute abundance of each unique TCRbeta CDR3 rearrangement, sequence reads were collapsed and filtered. For each sample, productive Simpson clonality was calculated by taking the square root of Simpson's diversity index across productive rearrangements. TCRdb provides this immuneACCESS table in a form limited to in-frame rearrangements. Some clones are lacking; in checked studies, under half of them reflect an unresolved V gene, and why the rest are absent is not known. The DNA was the basis for D and trimming; V, J and clone size are from that table. This sample holds under 250,000 clones; approximately 80% were observed only once. Over 10% of the sample rests with the top ten.

The chain is assembled from TRBV14 and TRBJ2-7, with 8 central nucleotides matching TRBD1. The sequencing input was peripheral blood. The receptor comes from a human donor in a cohort sampled during active COVID-19. The CDR3 amino acid sequence is: CASSPTPGQAFEQYF. The DNA reads as follows: TGTGCCAGCAGCCCAACCCCGGGACAGGCGTTCGAGCAGTACTTC. With the rest looked up from the reference TRBV14 and TRBJ2-7 genes rather than sequenced, the full variable domain is EAGVTQFPSHSVIEKGQTVTLRCDPISGHDNLYWYRRVMGKEIKFLLHFVKESKQDESGMPNNRFLAERTGGTYSTLKVQPAELEDSGVYFCASSPTPGQAFEQYFGPGTRLTVT.